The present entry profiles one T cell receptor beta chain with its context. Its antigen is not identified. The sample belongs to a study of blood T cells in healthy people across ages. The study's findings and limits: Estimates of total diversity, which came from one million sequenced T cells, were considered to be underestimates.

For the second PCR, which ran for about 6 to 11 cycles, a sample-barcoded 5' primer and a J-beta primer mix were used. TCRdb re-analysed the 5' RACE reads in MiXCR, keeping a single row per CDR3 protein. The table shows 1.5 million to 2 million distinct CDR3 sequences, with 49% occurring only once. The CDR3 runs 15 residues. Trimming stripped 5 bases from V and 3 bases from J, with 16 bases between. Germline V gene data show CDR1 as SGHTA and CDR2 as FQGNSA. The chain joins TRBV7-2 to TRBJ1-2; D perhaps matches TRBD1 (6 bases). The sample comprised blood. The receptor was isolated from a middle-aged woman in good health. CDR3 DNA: TGTGCCAGCAGCCGCAATAACAGGGCCGACTATGGCTACACCTTC. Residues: CASSRNNRADYGYTF.